The 21 T cell receptor beta chains in this list originate from one sample, sequenced in a study of Ad26.COV2.S vaccination and SARS-CoV-2 variants. The treatment is: 19 received Ad26.COV2.S at low or high dose, single or two shots; 5 received placebo; per-sample allocation not given. Samples came from day 63 after the first vaccine or placebo injection. Generated by immunoSEQ multiplex PCR, the TCRdb table keeps only in-frame clones and is missing some. The sample consists of under 550,000 clones, 88% of them appearing once. The sample was peripheral blood, taken in a trial of Ad26.COV2.S vaccine versus placebo. The receptors were sampled from a person between 18 and 59 years old who received the Ad26.COV2.S COVID-19 vaccine or a placebo.

V and J are TRBV2 and TRBJ2-7, with no clear D. Germline-derived CDR1 and CDR2 are SNHLY and FYNNEI. Trimming removed 8 bases at V and 6 bases at J, with 20 bases between. This CDR3 has 14 residues. The CDR3 is CASGPRTPNLEQYF. For the CDR3, the DNA is TGTGCCAGCGGCCCCAGGACGCCCAACCTCGAGCAGTACTTC.

This chain connects TRBV10-3 to TRBJ1-1; no reliable D call. V dropped 6 bases and J dropped 3 bases, with 5 bases sitting between them. The V gene's germline CDR1 is ENHRY and CDR2 SYGVKD. The CDR3 consists of 11 residues. CDR3 in amino acids: CAIREDTEAFF. Written as DNA, the CDR3 is TGTGCCATCAGGGAGGACACTGAAGCTTTCTTT.

The rearrangement links TRBV5-1 to TRBJ2-7; D may be TRBD2 (7 bases). V was shortened by 4 bases and J by 6 bases, with 17 bases between the two germline ends. CDR1 is SGHRS and CDR2 is YFSETQ in the germline V gene. This CDR3 comprises 14 residues. The CDR3 loop is CASSLGLGGLEQYF. The CDR3 nucleotides read TGCGCCAGCAGCCTAGGACTAGGGGGGCTCGAGCAGTACTTC.

The chain combines TRBV6-4 with TRBJ1-6, with TRBD1 as a possible D gene (6 bases). This CDR3 has 16 residues. Trimming shortened V by 0 bases and J by 7 bases, and 13 bases separated the two germline ends. From germline, CDR1 is MRHNA and CDR2 SNTAGT. The CDR3 DNA reads TGTGCCAGCAGTGACTCGAGGTGGCAGGGGAATTCACCCCTCCACTTT. Protein: CASSDSRWQGNSPLHF.

The V and J genes are TRBV9 and TRBJ2-3; 7 bases agree with TRBD2. The CDR3 loop spans 17 amino acids. Losses at the gene ends were 0 bases for V and 5 bases for J; bases not matched to a gene: 12. Germline assignment: CDR1 SGDLS and CDR2 YYNGEE. The CDR3 sequence: CASSVASGVMEVDTQYF. DNA for the CDR3: TGTGCCAGCAGCGTAGCGAGCGGGGTTATGGAGGTAGATACGCAGTATTTT.

The sample holds one count of this clone. The chain employs TRBV7-2 and TRBJ1-3; 7 bases align to TRBD1. This CDR3 is 16 amino acids long. Germline V gene lookup returns CDR1 SGHTA and CDR2 FQGNSA. Trimming took 5 bases from V and 4 from J; bases not matched to a gene: 11. This chain's CDR3 is CASSPRTGAHGNTIYF. The CDR3, as DNA: TGTGCCAGCAGCCCCCGAACAGGGGCGCACGGAAACACCATATATTTT.

The chain joins TRBV6-2 or TRBV6-3 to TRBJ1-1; D not certain. The V and J ends lost 5 bases and 1 base respectively, with 8 bases between them. Per the germline V gene, CDR1 is MNHEY and CDR2 is SVGEGT. There are 13 residues in the CDR3. CDR3 nucleotide sequence: TGTGCCAGCAGTGCCACAGAGAACACTGAAGCTTTCTTT. Protein: CASSATENTEAFF.

Note on this clone: The sample contains more than one DNA sequence encoding this CDR3. The rearrangement links TRBV18 to TRBJ1-2; tentatively, D is TRBD1 (5 bases). The V gene lost 1 base and the J gene lost 5 bases, with 11 bases spanning the gap. Germline CDR1 and CDR2: KGHSH and LQKENI. CDR3 length: 14 amino acids. The CDR3 region is CASSPQGLDYGYTF. CDR3 sequence (DNA): TGTGCCAGCTCACCACAGGGGCTCGATTATGGCTACACCTTC. The full variable domain, in which reference TRBV18 and TRBJ1-2 provide the parts outside the CDR3, is NAGVMQNPRHLVRRRGQEARLRCSPMKGHSHVYWYRQLPEEGLKFMVYLQKENIIDESGMPKERFSAEFPKEGPSILRIQQVVRGDSAAYFCASSPQGLDYGYTFGSGTRLTVV.

V gene TRBV30 combines with J gene TRBJ1-6; D gene unclear. Germline lookup yields CDR1 GTSNPN and CDR2 SVGIG (reference sequence). The CDR3 is 13 amino acids. V lost 3 bases to trimming and J lost 3 bases, with 6 bases between them. CDR3 DNA sequence: TGTGCCTGGAGCGTCGACTATAATTCACCCCTCCACTTT. Translating it yields CAWSVDYNSPLHF.

V and J are TRBV30 and TRBJ1-4; 7 nucleotides agree with TRBD1. The trim removed 5 bases at V and 6 bases at J, leaving 9 bases unmatched. Per germline, CDR1 GTSNPN and CDR2 SVGIG (reference sequence). This CDR3 has 14 amino acids. The CDR3 loop is CAWGRGTADEKLFF. DNA for the CDR3: TGTGCCTGGGGAAGGGGGACAGCGGATGAAAAACTGTTTTTT. Complete variable domain (other parts from reference TRBV30 and TRBJ1-4): SQTIHQWPATLVQPVGSPLSLECTVEGTSNPNLYWYRQAAGRGLQLLFYSVGIGQISSEVPQNLSASRPQDRQFILSSKKLLLSDSGFYLCAWGRGTADEKLFFGSGTQLSVL.

The table lists this clone with a few counts. The chain is built from TRBV7-8 and TRBJ2-1; D unclear. The V and J ends lost 5 bases and 7 bases respectively, with 9 bases between them. The CDR3 spans 12 residues. The germline V gene encodes CDR1 SGHVS and CDR2 FQNEAQ. The CDR3 reads CASSVSPNEQFF. The CDR3 DNA follows: TGTGCCAGCAGCGTAAGCCCAAATGAGCAGTTCTTC. Together with reference TRBV7-8 and TRBJ2-1, the CDR3 gives the full variable domain: GAGVSQSPRYKVAKRGQDVALRCDPISGHVSLFWYQQALGQGPEFLTYFQNEAQLDKSGLPSDRFFAERPEGSVSTLKIQRTQQEDSAVYLCASSVSPNEQFFGPGTRLTVL.

The V call is TRBV7-9, the J call TRBJ1-2, with D uncertain. Germline values: CDR1 SEHNR, CDR2 FQNEAQ (reference sequence). The V gene lost 7 bases and the J gene lost 9 bases, with 18 bases spanning the gap. The CDR3 sequence is 13 residues long. This CDR3 reads CASTRAPSLSYTF. The CDR3 DNA follows: TGTGCCAGCACACGTGCCCCCTCGTTAAGCTACACCTTC. The full variable domain, with the rest looked up from reference TRBV7-9 and TRBJ1-2, is DTGVSQNPRHKITKRGQNVTFRCDPISEHNRLYWYRQTLGQGPEFLTYFQNEAQLEKSRLLSDRFSAERPKGSFSTLEIQRTEQGDSAMYLCASTRAPSLSYTFGSGTRLTVV.

The chain employs TRBV4-1 and TRBJ1-4, with unresolved D. The CDR3 consists of 14 residues. V was pared by 2 bases and J by 4 bases, with 8 bases between. Germline CDR1 and CDR2: MGHRA and YSYEKL. DNA of the CDR3: TGCGCCAGCAGCCAAATTAAGCTTAATGAAAAACTGTTTTTT. Translation: CASSQIKLNEKLFF.

The V call is TRBV4-1, the J call TRBJ2-3; maybe TRBD1 (6 bases). Trimming cost V 4 bases and J 4 bases, with 18 bases left between them. The CDR3 spans 16 residues. CDR1 is MGHRA and CDR2 is YSYEKL in the germline V gene. CDR3 residues: CASSLRVGAGADTQYF. The CDR3 DNA reads TGCGCCAGCAGCCTCCGGGTAGGCGCAGGGGCAGATACGCAGTATTTT.

The V call is TRBV30, the J call TRBJ1-5; 10 positions agree with TRBD1. CDR3 length: 16 residues. The V gene's germline CDR1 is GTSNPN and CDR2 SVGIG (reference sequence). Germline trimming cut 6 bases from V and 1 base from J; bases unmatched to any gene: 9. CDR3 coding DNA: TGTGCCTGTGTTACCGGGACAGGGGTCAGCAATCAGCCCCAGCATTTT. Its protein is CACVTGTGVSNQPQHF.

V gene TRBV12-3 or TRBV12-4 combines with J gene TRBJ2-1, with 10 nucleotides matching TRBD1. The CDR3 runs 13 residues. Losses at the gene ends were 1 base for V and 11 bases for J; bases not matched to a gene: 2. The CDR3 DNA reads TGTGCCAGCAGTTTAGGGGACAGGGGTAAGCAGTTCTTC. Translation: CASSLGDRGKQFF.

The J gene is TRBJ1-4, the V gene TRBV7-2; 8 bases fit TRBD1. CDR1 SGHTA and CDR2 FQGNSA come from the germline V gene. The trim removed 3 bases at V and 6 bases at J, leaving 6 bases unmatched. CDR3 length: 15 residues. The CDR3 spells CASSFQGAIHEKLFF. As DNA, the CDR3 is TGTGCCAGCAGCTTCCAGGGGGCGATCCATGAAAAACTGTTTTTT.

This clone was recorded once. This chain links TRBV5-6 with TRBJ2-3, with unresolved D. Trimming cost V 0 bases and J 0 bases, with 5 bases left between them. The CDR3 has 14 residues. Germline CDR1 is SGHDT and CDR2 is YYEEEE. The CDR3 loop is CASSLGRSTDTQYF. Here the CDR3 DNA reads TGTGCCAGCAGCTTGGGTAGGAGCACAGATACGCAGTATTTT. Using reference TRBV5-6 and TRBJ2-3 for the parts outside the CDR3, the full variable domain is DAGVTQSPTHLIKTRGQQVTLRCSPKSGHDTVSWYQQALGQGPQFIFQYYEEEERQRGNFPDRFSGHQFPNYSSELNVNALLLGDSALYLCASSLGRSTDTQYFGPGTRLTVL.

The chain recombines TRBV28 with TRBJ2-1, with a tentative D call TRBD2 (5 bases). From germline, CDR1 is MDHEN and CDR2 SYDVKM. V lost 3 bases and J 9 bases, leaving 9 bases between the germline ends. The CDR3 runs to 12 residues. In DNA, the CDR3 is TGTGCCAGCAGTTTCAGGAGGTCTGAGCAGTTCTTC. Translating it yields CASSFRRSEQFF. Combining the CDR3 with reference TRBV28 and TRBJ2-1 gives the whole variable domain DVKVTQSSRYLVKRTGEKVFLECVQDMDHENMFWYRQDPGLGLRLIYFSYDVKMKEKGDIPEGYSVSREKKERFSLILESASTNQTSMYLCASSFRRSEQFFGPGTRLTVL.

The CDR3 sequence is CASSFSPSNQPQHF. CDR3 DNA: TGTGCCAGCAGCTTTTCTCCTAGCAATCAGCCCCAGCATTTT. The chain couples TRBV5-5 to TRBJ1-5; no clear D. Germline assignment: CDR1 SGHKS and CDR2 YYEKEE (reference sequence). CDR3 size: 14 residues. V gave up 2 bases and J gave up 0 bases, with 6 bases separating them.

The table lists this clone with a few counts. The genes are TRBV11-2 and TRBJ1-3; possibly TRBD1 for D (6 bases). Germline lookup yields CDR1 SGHAT and CDR2 FQNNGV. The ends were cut back, 4 bases at V and 0 bases at J, with 13 bases in the middle. The CDR3 sequence is 16 residues long. The CDR3 region has the DNA TGTGCCAGCAGCTGGACAGCACGGGGCTCTGGAAACACCATATATTTT. This gives the protein CASSWTARGSGNTIYF.